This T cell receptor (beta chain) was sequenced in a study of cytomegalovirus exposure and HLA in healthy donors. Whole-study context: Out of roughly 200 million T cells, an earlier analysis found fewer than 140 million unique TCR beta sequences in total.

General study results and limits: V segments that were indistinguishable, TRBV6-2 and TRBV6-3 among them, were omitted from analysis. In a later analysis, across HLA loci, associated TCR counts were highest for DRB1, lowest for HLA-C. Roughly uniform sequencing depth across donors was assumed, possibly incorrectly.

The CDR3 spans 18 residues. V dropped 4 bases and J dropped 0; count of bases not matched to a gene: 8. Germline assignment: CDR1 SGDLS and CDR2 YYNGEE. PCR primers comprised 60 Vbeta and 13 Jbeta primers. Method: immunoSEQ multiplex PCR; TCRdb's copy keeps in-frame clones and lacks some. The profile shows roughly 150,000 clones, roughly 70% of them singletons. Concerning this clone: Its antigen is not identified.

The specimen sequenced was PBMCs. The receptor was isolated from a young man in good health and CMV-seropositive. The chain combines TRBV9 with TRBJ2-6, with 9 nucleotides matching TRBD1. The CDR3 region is CASSQAGTGTSGANVLTF. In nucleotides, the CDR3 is TGTGCCAGCAGCCAAGCCGGGACAGGGACCTCTGGGGCCAACGTCCTGACTTTC.